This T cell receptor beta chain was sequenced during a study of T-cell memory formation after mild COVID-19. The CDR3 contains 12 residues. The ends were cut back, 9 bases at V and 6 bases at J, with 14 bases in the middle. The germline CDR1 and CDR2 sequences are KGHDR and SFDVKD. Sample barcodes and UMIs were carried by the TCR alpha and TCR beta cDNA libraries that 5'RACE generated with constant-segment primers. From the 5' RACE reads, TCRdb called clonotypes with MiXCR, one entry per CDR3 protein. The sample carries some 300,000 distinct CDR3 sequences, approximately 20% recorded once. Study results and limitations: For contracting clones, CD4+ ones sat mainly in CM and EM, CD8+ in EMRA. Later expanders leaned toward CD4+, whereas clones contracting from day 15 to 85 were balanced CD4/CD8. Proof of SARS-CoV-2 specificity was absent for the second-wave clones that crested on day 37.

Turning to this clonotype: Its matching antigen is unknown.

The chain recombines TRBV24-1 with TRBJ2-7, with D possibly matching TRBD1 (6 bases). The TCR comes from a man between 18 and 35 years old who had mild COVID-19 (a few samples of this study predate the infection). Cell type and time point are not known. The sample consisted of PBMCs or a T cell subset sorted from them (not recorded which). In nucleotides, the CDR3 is TGTGCCACCCGGGACATTCCTCGCGAGCAGTACTTC. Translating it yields CATRDIPREQYF.